Listed below are T cell receptor beta chains from one sample, sequenced in a study of T cell responses to AZD1222 COVID-19 vaccine. Profiling relied on immunoSEQ multiplex PCR, and the TCRdb table lists in-frame clones only, not all of them. In the table there are roughly 120,000 clones, more than 75% of which are singletons. Sequencing used peripheral blood, obtained 28 days after the second AZD1222 dose. These receptor sequences come from an adult who received the AZD1222 COVID-19 vaccine. CDR3s include the opening cysteine and the closing phenylalanine or tryptophan. Each record gives: D gene, V gene, clone size, J gene, CDR3 protein, CDR3 DNA. A D gene is named only where the DNA matches it firmly. The size entry is marked missing in some rows and otherwise reads once, few, many or a size class.

>TRBD2|TRBV7-3|-|TRBJ2-1
CASSLKGPSGGGNEQFF
TGTGCCAGCAGCTTAAAGGGTCCTAGCGGGGGTGGCAATGAGCAGTTCTTC
>-|TRBV27|-|TRBJ1-1
CASSFEGLNTEAFF
TGTGCCAGCAGTTTCGAGGGATTGAACACTGAAGCTTTCTTT
>TRBD1|TRBV27|-|TRBJ1-2
CASSLSPGQGLYSYGYTF
TGTGCCAGCAGTTTATCTCCGGGACAGGGGCTTTACAGCTATGGCTACACCTTC
>-|TRBV30|-|TRBJ1-2
CAWSSGVGGYTF
TGTGCCTGGAGTTCGGGGGTGGGCGGCTACACCTTC
>-|TRBV19|-|TRBJ1-2
CASSIGAPNYGYTF
TGTGCCAGTAGTATAGGAGCACCTAACTATGGCTACACCTTC
>-|TRBV2|-|TRBJ1-5
CASGDRNSNQPQHF
TGTGCCAGCGGCGACAGGAATAGCAATCAGCCCCAGCATTTT
>TRBD1|TRBV28|-|TRBJ2-1
CASSFQGHRGDEQFF
TGTGCCAGCAGTTTTCAAGGTCACAGGGGTGATGAGCAGTTCTTC
>-|TRBV2|-|TRBJ1-1
CASTTGRPNTEAFF
TGTGCCAGCACAACAGGGAGGCCGAACACTGAAGCTTTCTTT
>-|TRBV13|-|TRBJ2-7
CASSLLTPNAPYEQYF
TGTGCCAGCAGCTTATTGACCCCTAATGCGCCCTACGAGCAGTACTTC
>TRBD2|TRBV19|-|TRBJ2-5
CASSNAGGQGETQYF
TGTGCCAGTAGTAACGCGGGGGGGCAGGGAGAGACCCAGTACTTC
>-|TRBV20-1|-|TRBJ1-1
CSASPRGNTEAFF
TGCAGTGCTAGTCCCCGGGGGAACACTGAAGCTTTCTTT
>-|TRBV6-1|-|TRBJ1-5
CASSEITAVF
TGTGCCAGCAGTGAAATTACGGCAGTATTT
>-|TRBV19|-|TRBJ1-1
CASKREEIRVNTEAFF
TGTGCCAGTAAACGGGAAGAGATCAGAGTGAACACTGAAGCTTTCTTT
>-|TRBV7-6|-|TRBJ1-2
CATDAPGYGYTF
TGTGCCACCGACGCACCGGGATATGGCTACACCTTC
>-|TRBV28|-|TRBJ1-1
CASSSDRAGAFF
TGTGCCAGCAGTTCGGACCGAGCTGGAGCTTTCTTT
>-|TRBV30|-|TRBJ2-7
CAWSVPSYEQYF
TGTGCCTGGAGTGTCCCCTCCTACGAGCAGTACTTC
>TRBD1|TRBV20-1|-|TRBJ2-1
CSASFPGQDYNEQFF
TGCAGTGCTAGTTTCCCCGGACAGGACTACAATGAGCAGTTCTTC
>TRBD1|TRBV4-3|-|TRBJ1-3
CASSQAAARGPGNTIYF
TGCGCCAGCAGCCAAGCCGCCGCCAGGGGGCCTGGAAACACCATATATTTT
>-|TRBV19|-|TRBJ1-1
CASSRQAWTEAFF
TGTGCCAGTAGTAGACAGGCCTGGACTGAAGCTTTCTTT
>TRBD1|TRBV19|-|TRBJ1-2
CASSIDAPAGGLHYGYTF
TGTGCCAGTAGTATAGACGCCCCAGCAGGGGGCCTACACTATGGCTACACCTTC
>-|TRBV7-9|-|TRBJ1-5
CASSPVTGSYPPQHF
TGTGCCAGCAGCCCAGTTACAGGGTCATATCCGCCCCAGCATTTT
>-|TRBV11-2|-|TRBJ2-3
CASSLDSRPDTQYF
TGTGCCAGCAGCTTAGACTCCCGACCAGATACGCAGTATTTT
>TRBD1|TRBV10-3|few|TRBJ1-1
CAISGTGGEAFF
TGTGCCATCAGTGGAACAGGGGGCGAAGCTTTCTTT
>-|TRBV2|-|TRBJ1-5
CASSEAGAWDNQPQHF
TGTGCCAGCAGTGAAGCTGGGGCCTGGGACAATCAGCCCCAGCATTTT
>TRBD1|TRBV11-2|-|TRBJ1-1
CASSWVQGTGTEAFF
TGTGCCAGCAGCTGGGTACAGGGGACGGGGACTGAAGCTTTCTTT
>TRBD1|TRBV5-5|-|TRBJ1-4
CASSLRDRINEKLFF
TGTGCCAGCAGCTTGCGGGACAGGATTAATGAAAAACTGTTTTTT
>TRBD2|TRBV6-2/TRBV6-3|-|TRBJ2-3
CASSPGTSRGTDTQYF
TGTGCCAGCAGCCCAGGGACTAGCCGGGGCACAGATACGCAGTATTTT
>-|TRBV4-3|-|TRBJ2-2
CASSPEGGTGELFF
TGCGCCAGCAGCCCCGAAGGAGGAACCGGGGAGCTGTTTTTT
>TRBD1|TRBV10-1|many|TRBJ2-3
CASSESTGPSTDTQYF
TGCGCCAGCAGTGAGTCGACAGGGCCATCCACAGATACGCAGTATTTT
>-|TRBV23-1|-|TRBJ2-3
CASSPAGPGWDTQYF
TGCGCCAGCAGTCCCGCAGGTCCAGGATGGGATACGCAGTATTTT
>TRBD1|TRBV9|-|TRBJ2-7
CASSVGQGPHEQYF
TGTGCCAGCAGCGTCGGACAGGGGCCTCACGAGCAGTACTTC
>-|TRBV19|-|TRBJ2-3
CASSLRGRVGTDTQYF
TGTGCCAGTAGTCTCCGGGGCCGGGTAGGCACAGATACGCAGTATTTT
>TRBD1|TRBV28|-|TRBJ1-6
CASTPMTGGFYNSPLHF
TGTGCCAGCACCCCCATGACAGGGGGGTTCTATAATTCACCCCTCCACTTT
>-|TRBV10-2|-|TRBJ2-5
CASSASELQETQYF
TGCGCCAGCTCAGCTAGCGAACTACAAGAGACCCAGTACTTC
>-|TRBV19|-|TRBJ2-7
CASSPRLDSSYEQYF
TGTGCCAGTAGCCCCAGACTAGACAGCTCCTACGAGCAGTACTTC
>TRBD1|TRBV4-1|-|TRBJ2-5
CASSQGGQVRETQYF
TGCGCCAGCAGCCAAGGGGGACAGGTTCGAGAGACCCAGTACTTC
>-|TRBV28|once|TRBJ1-4
CASVATNEKLFF
TGTGCCAGTGTCGCAACTAATGAAAAACTGTTTTTT
>TRBD1|TRBV5-1|-|TRBJ1-3
CASSLAGTVRGNTIYF
TGCGCCAGCAGCTTGGCCGGGACAGTTCGTGGAAACACCATATATTTT
>TRBD2|TRBV3-1/TRBV3-2|-|TRBJ2-7
CASSPRLAGAPYEQYF
TGTGCCAGCAGCCCCCGTCTAGCGGGAGCACCCTACGAGCAGTACTTC
>TRBD2|TRBV10-3|-|TRBJ2-7
CAISPSGTSSYEQYF
TGTGCCATCAGTCCTAGCGGGACGAGCTCCTACGAGCAGTACTTC
>TRBD1|TRBV27|few|TRBJ2-7
CASSFLGTGLYEQYF
TGTGCCAGCAGTTTCCTCGGGACAGGACTCTACGAGCAGTACTTC
>-|TRBV27|-|TRBJ1-1
CASSLFTAAQAFF
TGTGCCAGCAGTTTATTCACCGCGGCGCAAGCTTTCTTT
>-|TRBV5-1|-|TRBJ2-1
CASSLLQDNEQFF
TGCGCCAGCAGCTTGTTACAGGACAATGAGCAGTTCTTC
>-|TRBV7-2|-|TRBJ1-4
CASSPAGGSNEKLFF
TGTGCCAGCAGCCCAGCGGGGGGGTCTAATGAAAAACTGTTTTTT
>TRBD1|TRBV9|-|TRBJ1-2
CASSVSTKGQGAYGYTF
TGTGCCAGCAGCGTCTCAACCAAGGGACAGGGGGCCTATGGCTACACCTTC
>TRBD1|TRBV19|-|TRBJ1-5
CASSKGQGIQPQHF
TGTGCCAGTAGTAAAGGACAGGGGATTCAGCCCCAGCATTTT